The 25 T cell receptor beta chains reported below all come from one sample, sequenced in a study of blood T cell repertoires in COVID-19 (TCRdb year 2020). Preparation of the library involved the immunoSEQ multiplex PCR assay. This immuneACCESS table, as held by TCRdb, lists in-frame sequences with V and J called but not all clones. Of the missing ones, under half trace to an unresolved V gene in checked studies; the others have no known cause. The sample table contains 70,000 or so clones; only one count was recorded for over 75% of them. The ten most abundant clones make up less than 3% of the sample. The source material was peripheral blood. These receptors were obtained from a man of 80 years or more with acute or convalescent COVID-19.

This chain connects TRBV5-1 to TRBJ2-1, with D possibly being TRBD2 (6 bases). The germline V and J ends were trimmed by 2 bases and 8 bases, with 17 bases remaining between them. The germline gives CDR1 SGHRS, CDR2 YFSETQ. The length of the CDR3 is 15 residues. CDR3 amino acids: CASSFRAGGSDEQFF. CDR3 DNA sequence: TGCGCCAGCAGCTTCAGGGCCGGGGGATCCGATGAGCAGTTCTTC.

About this clone: The same CDR3 arises from other DNA sequences in this sample as well. This chain joins TRBV7-8 and TRBJ2-7, with 8 bases lining up with TRBD1. Trimming took 2 bases from V and 4 from J; bases not matched to a gene: 4. The germline V gene has CDR1 SGHVS and CDR2 FQNEAQ. There are 14 residues in the CDR3. The CDR3 coding sequence is TGTGCCAGCAGCTTAACAGGGGGGTTGTACGAGCAGTACTTC. Protein: CASSLTGGLYEQYF.

The chain combines TRBV9 with TRBJ2-6; maybe TRBD2 (5 bases). V was shortened by 4 bases and J by 0 bases, with 14 bases between the two germline ends. The CDR3 length is 17 residues. CDR1 and CDR2 (germline): SGDLS, YYNGEE. For the CDR3, the DNA is TGTGCCAGCAGCCCCTCTAGCCGAAGCTCTGGGGCCAACGTCCTGACTTTC. Protein product: CASSPSSRSSGANVLTF.

V gene TRBV9 combines with J gene TRBJ2-3, with D perhaps TRBD2 (5 bases). From germline, CDR1 is SGDLS and CDR2 YYNGEE. The CDR3 has 15 amino acids. V lost 0 bases and J 5 bases, leaving 13 bases between the germline ends. The CDR3 DNA follows: TGTGCCAGCAGCGTAGGAGGGCGGAATCAAGATACGCAGTATTTT. Protein product: CASSVGGRNQDTQYF.

The genes are TRBV29-1 and TRBJ2-1; TRBD2 is a possible D gene (6 bases). Germline CDR1 reads SQVTM; CDR2 reads ANQGSEA. The CDR3 covers 15 residues. V shed 3 bases and J shed 7 bases, with 19 bases lying between them. CDR3 nucleotide sequence: TGCAGCGTTGATTATCGGGAGAGGAGATTTAATGAGCAGTTCTTC. It translates to CSVDYRERRFNEQFF.

V usage is TRBV21-1 and J usage is TRBJ2-7; the DNA was not compared with TRBD2, the D call given in the table. TRBV21-1 is termed a pseudogene. The CDR3 is 17 amino acids. CDR3 in amino acids: CASSKHPGVGGSYEQYF. The CDR3 nucleotides read TGTGCCAGCAGCAAACATCCCGGGGTCGGGGGGTCCTACGAGCAGTACTTC.

The V and J genes are TRBV5-1 and TRBJ2-1, with 12 bases fitting TRBD2. The length of the CDR3 is 15 residues. The J segment lost 4 bases and the V segment lost 4 bases, leaving 3 bases of the junction unmatched. Germline V lookup: CDR1 SGHRS, CDR2 YFSETQ. In nucleotides, the CDR3 is TGCGCCAGCAGCCAGACTAGCGGGGGATACAATGAGCAGTTCTTC. It codes for CASSQTSGGYNEQFF.

The rearrangement joins TRBV5-4 to TRBJ1-4, with 10 bases that match TRBD1. The CDR3 spans 15 residues. The J segment lost 8 bases and the V segment lost 0 bases, leaving 4 bases of the junction unmatched. From germline, CDR1 is SGHNT and CDR2 YYREEE (reference sequence). The CDR3 sequence: CASSLVTGGAEKLFF. The DNA for the CDR3 is TGTGCCAGCAGCTTGGTGACAGGGGGCGCGGAAAAACTGTTTTTT.

The CDR3 DNA follows: TGTGCCACGAGAGGACAGGGGGCAACGGACTATGGCTACACCTTC. Translated, it gives CATRGQGATDYGYTF. V and J are TRBV24-1 and TRBJ1-2; the match to TRBD1 covers 11 bases. Germline assignment: CDR1 KGHDR and CDR2 SFDVKD. J was trimmed by 3 bases and V by 10 bases; bases with no gene match: 9. CDR3 length: 15 residues.

This rearrangement joins TRBV2 to TRBJ1-1; D unresolved. V gave up 4 bases and J gave up 4 bases, with 7 bases separating them. The CDR3 loop spans 12 amino acids. Germline assignment: CDR1 SNHLY and CDR2 FYNNEI. The CDR3 sequence is CASSVQVTEAFF. CDR3 bases: TGTGCCAGCAGTGTCCAGGTCACTGAAGCTTTCTTT.

The genes are TRBV5-1 and TRBJ1-1; 10 nucleotides match TRBD1. The CDR3 extends over 15 amino acids. V lost 4 bases and J lost 4; bases outside the gene matches: 7. The germline V gene encodes CDR1 SGHRS and CDR2 YFSETQ. The CDR3 reads CASSPRQGASTEAFF. In DNA, the CDR3 is TGCGCCAGCAGCCCCAGACAGGGGGCGAGCACTGAAGCTTTCTTT.

The genes are TRBV5-6 and TRBJ1-5; weak D call: TRBD1 (5 bases). This CDR3 region has 14 residues. Trimming shortened V by 2 bases and J by 5 bases, and 11 bases separated the two germline ends. Germline V gene sequence: CDR1 SGHDT, CDR2 YYEEEE. This chain's CDR3 is CASSLGAVHQPQHF. CDR3 in DNA: TGTGCCAGCAGCTTAGGGGCAGTACATCAGCCCCAGCATTTT.

The V call is TRBV9, the J call TRBJ1-2; maybe TRBD1 (5 bases). Germline V CDR1 and CDR2: SGDLS, YYNGEE. The CDR3 contains 13 residues. Trimming took 4 bases from V and 5 from J, leaving 12 bases between them. In DNA form, the CDR3 reads TGTGCCAGCAGCACCCAGGGTTTGTATGGCTACACCTTC. This gives the protein CASSTQGLYGYTF.

The chain has TRBV4-1 and TRBJ1-1, with D unresolved. The CDR3 sequence is 12 residues long. Trimming stripped 4 bases from V and 3 bases from J, with 6 bases between. Per germline, CDR1 MGHRA and CDR2 YSYEKL. The CDR3, as DNA: TGCGCCAGCAGCCTTCCTTACACTGAAGCTTTCTTT. Translating it yields CASSLPYTEAFF.

The V and J genes are TRBV5-6 and TRBJ1-3; D remains ambiguous. The V end lost 0 bases, the J end lost 1 base, and 8 bases lay between the germline ends. CDR3 length equals 15 residues. Germline CDR1 SGHDT, CDR2 YYEEEE. The CDR3 DNA is TGTGCCAGCAGCTTGGGCGGATTTTCTGGAAACACCATATATTTT. It translates to CASSLGGFSGNTIYF.

This clone has a single count. This sequence joins TRBV3-1 (or the pseudogene TRBV3-2) and TRBJ2-3; 8 positions agree with TRBD2. Germline V gives CDR1 LGHDT, CDR2 YNNKEL (reference sequence). V lost 4 bases and J lost 3; bases outside the gene matches: 9. The CDR3 consists of 16 residues. This CDR3 is CASSPLGSGRTDTQYF. CDR3 DNA sequence: TGTGCCAGCAGCCCCTTAGGGAGCGGGAGAACAGATACGCAGTATTTT.

The rearrangement joins TRBV7-2 to TRBJ1-1; no clear D. The CDR3 runs 13 residues. Deletions cut 2 bases from V and 4 bases from J, with 8 bases between. Germline V gives CDR1 SGHTA, CDR2 FQGNSA. The CDR3, as DNA: TGTGCCAGCAGCTTAAAGGGAGTCACTGAAGCTTTCTTT. Its translation: CASSLKGVTEAFF.

This clone was detected once. The chain links TRBV29-1 to TRBJ1-3; 9 bases align to TRBD1. The CDR3 spans 15 residues. The V and J ends lost 5 bases and 4 bases, in that order; junction bases with no gene match: 9. CDR1 is SQVTM, CDR2 ANQGSEA, per germline. The CDR3 sequence is CSVTTGTGPGNTIYF. The CDR3 bases are TGCAGCGTTACCACCGGGACAGGGCCGGGAAACACCATATATTTT. Drawing the rest from reference TRBV29-1 and TRBJ1-3, the complete variable domain is SAVISQKPSRDICQRGTSLTIQCQVDSQVTMMFWYRQQPGQSLTLIATANQGSEATYESGFVIDKFPISRPNLTFSTLTVSNMSPEDSSIYLCSVTTGTGPGNTIYFGEGSWLTVV.

CDR3 loop: CASSSGPSNEKLFF. CDR3 sequence (DNA): TGTGCCAGCAGCTCAGGTCCTTCTAATGAAAAACTGTTTTTT. The V call is TRBV7-2, the J call TRBJ1-4; D unclear. Germline V gives CDR1 SGHTA, CDR2 FQGNSA. V was shortened by 4 bases and J by 3 bases, with 9 bases between the two germline ends. CDR3 size: 14 residues.

V and J are TRBV3-1 (or the pseudogene TRBV3-2) and TRBJ1-3; 7 bases are a match to TRBD1. CDR3 length: 15 residues. V dropped 5 bases and J dropped 0; count of bases not matched to a gene: 4. The germline CDR1 and CDR2 sequences are LGHDT and YNNKEL (reference sequence). CDR3 DNA: TGTGCCAGCAGCTCGGCAGGGGGCTCTGGAAACACCATATATTTT. The encoded protein is CASSSAGGSGNTIYF.

V gene TRBV5-4 combines with J gene TRBJ1-1; no clear D. The V gene's germline CDR1 is SGHNT and CDR2 YYREEE (reference sequence). The ends were cut back, 0 bases at V and 7 bases at J, with 13 bases in the middle. This CDR3 has 14 amino acids. CDR3 in amino acids: CASSLDPNTVEAFF. Written as DNA, the CDR3 is TGTGCCAGCAGCTTGGACCCAAACACCGTTGAAGCTTTCTTT.

The rearrangement links TRBV3-1 (or the pseudogene TRBV3-2) to TRBJ1-1, with TRBD1 as a possible D gene (5 bases). Trimming stripped 1 base from V and 2 bases from J, with 17 bases between. Germline CDR1 LGHDT, CDR2 YNNKEL (reference sequence). This CDR3 has 17 residues. The CDR3 here is CASSQVDGGVCNTEAFF. Written as DNA, the CDR3 is TGTGCCAGCAGCCAAGTCGACGGGGGAGTCTGCAACACTGAAGCTTTCTTT.

This sequence joins TRBV7-9 and TRBJ2-2; 7 bases line up with TRBD2. Germline CDR1 and CDR2: SEHNR and FQNEAQ (reference sequence). Losses at the gene ends were 5 bases for V and 7 bases for J; bases not matched to a gene: 10. The length of the CDR3 is 15 residues. The CDR3 reads CASSRTGTTVGELFF. CDR3 bases: TGTGCCAGCAGCCGAACCGGGACTACCGTCGGGGAGCTGTTTTTT.

The V call is TRBV6-6, the J call TRBJ2-5; D remains ambiguous. This CDR3 comprises 12 residues. With 8 bases removed from V and 5 bases from J, the gap between germline ends came to 12 bases. The V gene's germline CDR1 is MNHNY and CDR2 SVGAGI (reference sequence). The CDR3 protein is CASLGELETQYF. The DNA of the CDR3 is TGTGCCAGCCTCGGAGAGTTGGAGACCCAGTACTTC.

This chain links TRBV15 with TRBJ2-1, with 13 bases that match TRBD2. Unmatched junction bases numbered 4, after V lost 4 bases and J lost 1 base. The CDR3 has 17 amino acids. Germline V gene lookup returns CDR1 LNHNV and CDR2 YYDKDF (reference sequence). This chain's CDR3 is CATSKRLAGGSYNEQFF. The CDR3 nucleotides read TGTGCCACCAGCAAGAGACTAGCGGGAGGTTCCTACAATGAGCAGTTCTTC.